This T cell receptor (beta chain) was profiled in a study of T cells after somatic rescue of genetic block. The table came from immunoSEQ multiplex PCR; TCRdb's copy has only in-frame clones and leaves some out. Found here are 60,000 to 75,000 clones, about 90% of them singletons; the top ten hold approximately 3%. V dropped 0 bases and J dropped 0 bases, with 7 bases sitting between them. This CDR3 has 15 residues. Germline V gives CDR1 MNHNS, CDR2 SASEGT. Sequences were obtained from peripheral blood mononuclear cells (PBMCs). The source of this sequence is a man aged 35 to 55. The gene calls are TRBV6-1 and TRBJ2-3, with no clear D. Here the CDR3 reads CASSEASVSTDTQYF. As DNA, the CDR3 is TGTGCCAGCAGTGAAGCAAGTGTGAGCACAGATACGCAGTATTTT.